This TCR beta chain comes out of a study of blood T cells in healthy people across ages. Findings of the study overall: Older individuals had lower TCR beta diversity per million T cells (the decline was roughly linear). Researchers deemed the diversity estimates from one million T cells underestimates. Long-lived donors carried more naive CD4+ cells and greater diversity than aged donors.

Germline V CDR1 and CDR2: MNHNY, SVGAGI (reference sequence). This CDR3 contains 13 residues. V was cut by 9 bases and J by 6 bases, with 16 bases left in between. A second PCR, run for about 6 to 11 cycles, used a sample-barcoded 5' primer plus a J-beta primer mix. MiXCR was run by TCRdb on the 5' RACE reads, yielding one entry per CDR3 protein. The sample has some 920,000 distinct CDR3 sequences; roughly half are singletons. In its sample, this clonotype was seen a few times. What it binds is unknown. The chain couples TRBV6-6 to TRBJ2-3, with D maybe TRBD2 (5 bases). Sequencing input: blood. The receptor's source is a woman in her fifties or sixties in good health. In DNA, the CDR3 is TGTGCCAGTGGGTCCGGGGTTCGTGATACGCAGTATTTT. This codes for CASGSGVRDTQYF.